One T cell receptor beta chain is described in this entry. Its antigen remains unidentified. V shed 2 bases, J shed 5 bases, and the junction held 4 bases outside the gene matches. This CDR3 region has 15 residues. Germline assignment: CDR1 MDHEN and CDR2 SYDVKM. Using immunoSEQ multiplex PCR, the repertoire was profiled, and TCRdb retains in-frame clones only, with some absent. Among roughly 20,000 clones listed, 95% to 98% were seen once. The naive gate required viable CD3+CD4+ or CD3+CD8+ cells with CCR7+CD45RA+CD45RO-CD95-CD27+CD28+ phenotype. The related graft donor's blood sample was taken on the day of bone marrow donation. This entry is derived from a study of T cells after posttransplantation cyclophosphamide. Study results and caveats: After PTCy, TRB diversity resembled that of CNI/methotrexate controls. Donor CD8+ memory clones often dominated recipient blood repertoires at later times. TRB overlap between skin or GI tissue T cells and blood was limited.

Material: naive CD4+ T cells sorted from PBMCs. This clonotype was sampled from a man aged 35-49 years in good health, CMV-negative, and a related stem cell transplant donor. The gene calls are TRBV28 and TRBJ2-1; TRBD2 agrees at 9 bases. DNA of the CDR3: TGTGCCAGCAGTTTACCGCGGGAGGGCCACAATGAGCAGTTCTTC. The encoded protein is CASSLPREGHNEQFF.